Below are 16 T cell receptor beta chains sequenced from a single sample in a study of response to subunit inactivated influenza vaccine. TCRdb itself ran the RT-PCR reads through MiXCR, one entry per CDR3 protein. Of 450,000 to 500,000 distinct CDR3 sequences listed, about 10% are singletons. The sample was PBMCs from blood, taken about 6 weeks after vaccination. The receptors shown here come from a man aged 50 or older who received an inactivated influenza vaccine.

This clonotype has a handful of counts. CDR3 coding DNA: TGTGCCACCGGGAGACTAGCGGGGAACACCGGGGAGCTGTTTTTT. This gives the protein CATGRLAGNTGELFF. V gene TRBV24-1 combines with J gene TRBJ2-2, with 10 positions matching TRBD2. This CDR3 is 15 amino acids long. V lost 9 bases, J lost 1 base, and 4 bases stayed unmatched. CDR1 is KGHDR, CDR2 SFDVKD, per germline.

This clonotype was counted between two and nine times. The V and J genes are TRBV29-1 and TRBJ2-1, with D possibly TRBD2 on 7 matching bases. V was clipped by 0 bases and J by 12 bases, with 21 bases between them. CDR3 length: 15 amino acids. Germline values: CDR1 SQVTM, CDR2 ANQGSEA. CDR3 in DNA: TGCAGCGTTGAAGATGTTACTAGGGGGGGGGCTTGGCAGTTCTTC. As protein: CSVEDVTRGGAWQFF.

The chain links TRBV4-3 to TRBJ2-1; D uncertain. This CDR3 has 13 amino acids. Germline assignment: CDR1 LGHNA and CDR2 YSLEER. Deletions cut 0 bases from V and 10 bases from J, with 10 bases between. The CDR3 region has the DNA TGCGCCAGCAGCCAAGATCGTAGAGCAGAGCAGTTCTTC. Its translation is CASSQDRRAEQFF.

Only a few counts were recorded for this clonotype. The chain combines TRBV28 with TRBJ2-1; TRBD2 matches at 7 bases. The CDR3 spans 14 residues. The V gene end was trimmed by 6 bases and the J gene end by 5 bases; junction bases not matched to a gene: 7. In germline, CDR1 is MDHEN, CDR2 SYDVKM. DNA of the CDR3: TGTGCCAGCAGCAAAGGTGGACTAGACAATGAGCAGTTCTTC. This gives the protein CASSKGGLDNEQFF.

This clonotype showed up many times. The chain employs TRBV4-2 and TRBJ1-1; D remains ambiguous. CDR1 LGHNA and CDR2 YNFKEQ come from the germline V gene. Trimming took 0 bases from V and 5 from J, leaving 7 bases between them. The CDR3 sequence is 13 residues long. The CDR3 DNA sequence: TGTGCCAGCAGCCAAGAGGCTAGGACTGAAGCTTTCTTT. This sequence encodes CASSQEARTEAFF.

This clonotype occurred a few times. V usage is TRBV7-2 and J usage is TRBJ2-7; either TRBD1 or TRBD2 may fit D (5 bases each). Trimming stripped 4 bases from V and 2 bases from J, with 21 bases between. The length of the CDR3 is 17 residues. The germline gives CDR1 SGHTA, CDR2 FQGNSA. The chain's CDR3 is CASSSSRPGLKAYEQYF. The CDR3 DNA is TGTGCCAGCAGCTCTAGTAGGCCGGGGCTGAAAGCCTACGAGCAGTACTTC.

In its sample, this clonotype was seen many times. The chain joins TRBV7-8 to TRBJ2-7; D may be TRBD1 (7 bases). The CDR3 is 17 residues long. Germline CDR1 is SGHVS and CDR2 is FQNEAQ. Trimming cost V 1 base and J 2 bases, with 18 bases left between them. The CDR3 nucleotides read TGTGCCAGCAGCTTAGGAGGGGGCGGGACGATAACCTACGAGCAGTACTTC. It codes for CASSLGGGGTITYEQYF.

The chain carries TRBV6-2 or TRBV6-3 and TRBJ2-3; D uncertain. The V end was cut by 2 bases, the J end by 4 bases, with 4 bases between. Germline CDR1 MNHEY, CDR2 SVGEGT. CDR3 length: 12 amino acids. The CDR3 DNA sequence: TGTGCCAGCAGTTACCGCCCAGATACGCAGTATTTT. The encoded protein is CASSYRPDTQYF.

The J gene is TRBJ2-5, the V gene TRBV7-2; D remains unclear. V shed 5 bases and J shed 5 bases, with 9 bases lying between them. Per germline, CDR1 SGHTA and CDR2 FQGNSA. This CDR3 spans 12 amino acids. The CDR3 DNA reads as TGTGCCAGCAGCGCGCTCGGGGAGACCCAGTACTTC. Its translation is CASSALGETQYF.

This clonotype was seen a handful of times. This chain uses TRBV7-9 with TRBJ1-6; D remains unclear. V shed 2 bases and J shed 13 bases, with 12 bases lying between them. The germline CDR1 and CDR2 sequences are SEHNR and FQNEAQ (reference sequence). This CDR3 has 13 residues. CDR3 residues: CASSLSGETPLHF. As DNA, the CDR3 is TGTGCCAGCAGCTTAAGCGGGGAGACGCCCCTCCACTTT.

This chain uses TRBV7-2 with TRBJ2-7; TRBD1 aligns across 10 bases. Germline CDR1 and CDR2: SGHTA and FQGNSA. The V and J ends lost 5 bases and 4 bases, in that order; junction bases with no gene match: 8. The CDR3 extends over 15 amino acids. The CDR3 DNA reads TGTGCCAGCAGCGTCGGGACAGGGGCATCTTACGAGCAGTACTTC. It encodes CASSVGTGASYEQYF.

This clonotype was seen a few times. This chain connects TRBV4-3 to TRBJ2-7, with 7 bases lining up with TRBD2. V lost 3 bases to trimming and J lost 5 bases; unmatched junction nucleotides: 7. The CDR3 runs 14 residues. Germline V lookup: CDR1 LGHNA, CDR2 YSLEER. The CDR3 protein is CASSHGGSVNEQYF. The CDR3 coding sequence is TGCGCCAGCAGCCACGGCGGGAGTGTCAACGAGCAGTACTTC.

This clonotype has a handful of counts. V is TRBV10-3 and J is TRBJ2-2; 10 positions agree with TRBD1. V lost 4 bases, J lost 4 bases, and 6 bases stayed unmatched. The V gene's germline CDR1 is ENHRY and CDR2 SYGVKD. The CDR3 contains 16 residues. The CDR3 DNA sequence: TGTGCCATCAGTGGGTTCGACAGGGGGCTCACCGGGGAGCTGTTTTTT. Translated: CAISGFDRGLTGELFF.

The V call is TRBV20-1, the J call TRBJ2-5, with 8 bases lining up with TRBD1. Germline V gene lookup returns CDR1 DFQATT and CDR2 SNEGSKA (reference sequence). V shed 8 bases, J shed 4 bases, and the junction held 12 bases outside the gene matches. The CDR3 loop spans 14 amino acids. This CDR3 reads CSPTGAGVGETQYF. CDR3 coding DNA: TGCAGTCCGACAGGGGCGGGTGTAGGAGAGACCCAGTACTTC.

On this clonotype itself: One end of the junction does not line up with germline, which may come from a read error. The gene calls are TRBV5-1 and TRBJ2-1; 10 positions match TRBD2. Germline V gives CDR1 SGHRS, CDR2 YFSETQ. The CDR3 totals 17 residues. The CDR3 DNA reads TGCGCCAGCAGCTTGACTAGCGGGATGTCCTCCTACAATGAGGAGTTCTTC. Translation: CASSLTSGMSSYNEEFF.

In this sample, this clonotype turned up a few times. The chain joins TRBV7-9 to TRBJ2-7, with 8 bases aligning to TRBD1. The CDR3 loop spans 14 amino acids. Per the germline V gene, CDR1 is SEHNR and CDR2 is FQNEAQ (reference sequence). After removal of 5 bases from V and 7 bases from J, the junction contained 10 bases not matched to a gene. CDR3 sequence: CASSPGTGEGEQYF. The CDR3 DNA sequence: TGTGCCAGCAGCCCCGGGACAGGTGAGGGGGAGCAGTACTTC. The full variable domain, in which reference TRBV7-9 and TRBJ2-7 provide the parts outside the CDR3, is DTGVSQNPRHKITKRGQNVTFRCDPISEHNRLYWYRQTLGQGPEFLTYFQNEAQLEKSRLLSDRFSAERPKGSFSTLEIQRTEQGDSAMYLCASSPGTGEGEQYFGPGTRLTVT.